The next 9 T cell receptor beta chains were all read from a single sample in a study of blood T cell repertoires in COVID-19. The protocol was immunoSEQ multiplex PCR, while the TCRdb copy is restricted to in-frame clones and leaves out a portion. The sample lists fewer than 250,000 clones; 88% were seen once. The sample comprised PBMCs or T cells enriched from blood (not recorded which). The receptors were gathered from a woman in her twenties or thirties who had been exposed to COVID-19.

This clone has just a few counts. V usage is TRBV7-3 and J usage is TRBJ2-2, with TRBD2 matching 10 bases. The CDR3 is 14 residues long. CDR1 SGHTA and CDR2 FQGTGA come from the germline V gene. J was trimmed by 6 bases and V by 5 bases; bases with no gene match: 3. CDR3 residues: CASSQREGPGELFF. The CDR3 nucleotides read TGTGCCAGCAGCCAGCGGGAGGGCCCCGGGGAGCTGTTTTTT.

The CDR3 here is CASSSRRGRGRTNTEAFF. The CDR3 nucleotides are TGTGCCAGCAGCTCCCGTCGCGGCAGGGGGCGTACAAACACTGAAGCTTTCTTT. The V call is TRBV7-6, the J call TRBJ1-1; 8 bases map to TRBD1. Germline V lookup: CDR1 SGHVS, CDR2 FNYEAQ. The CDR3 has 18 amino acids. V was pared by 4 bases and J by 2 bases, with 15 bases of the junction left unmatched.

The V gene is TRBV4-1, the J gene TRBJ1-2; 11 bases align to TRBD1. CDR3 length: 17 residues. V lost 2 bases and J lost 8; bases outside the gene matches: 13. Germline V CDR1 and CDR2: MGHRA, YSYEKL. CDR3 nucleotide sequence: TGCGCCAGCAGCCAATCTGGTTCCGGGGACAGGGGGGACGGCTACACCTTC. This sequence encodes CASSQSGSGDRGDGYTF.

The chain joins TRBV5-1 to TRBJ1-1, with a possible D match to TRBD1 (6 bases). CDR1 is SGHRS, CDR2 YFSETQ, per germline. The CDR3 sequence is 15 residues long. V dropped 2 bases and J dropped 1 base, with 12 bases sitting between them. The CDR3 nucleotides read TGCGCCAGCAGCTTCATAACGGGACAGAACACTGAAGCTTTCTTT. Translated: CASSFITGQNTEAFF.

The V call is TRBV6-4, the J call TRBJ2-2; 11 bases align to TRBD1. Germline loops: CDR1 MRHNA, CDR2 SNTAGT. CDR3 length: 15 residues. Trimming cost V 7 bases and J 5 bases; bases outside gene matches: 6. The DNA for the CDR3 is TGTGCCAGCAAAGCCGGGACAGGGGGAACCGGGGAGCTGTTTTTT. Its protein is CASKAGTGGTGELFF.

V and J are TRBV28 and TRBJ2-7; D perhaps matches TRBD1 (6 bases). Between the trimmed V and J ends, which lost 6 bases and 3 bases, there was a span of 21 bases. Germline V gene sequence: CDR1 MDHEN, CDR2 SYDVKM. This CDR3 is 16 amino acids long. The CDR3 here is CASSFTLGQTDYEQYF. The CDR3 DNA is TGTGCCAGCAGCTTTACCCTAGGACAGACAGACTACGAGCAGTACTTC.

The gene calls are TRBV19 and TRBJ2-3, with 7 bases aligning to TRBD2. This CDR3 has 15 amino acids. Germline values: CDR1 LNHDA, CDR2 SQIVND (reference sequence). J gave up 0 bases and V 7 bases, and 7 bases lay outside the gene matches. The CDR3 loop reads CASNQAGMSTDTQYF. The CDR3 nucleotides read TGTGCCAGTAATCAAGCGGGAATGAGCACAGATACGCAGTATTTT.

V and J are TRBV12-3 or TRBV12-4 and TRBJ1-2; no clear D gene. The CDR3 spans 12 residues. Trimming stripped 2 bases from V and 5 bases from J, with 6 bases between. The CDR3 region is CASSLREYGYTF. The CDR3, as DNA: TGTGCCAGCAGTTTAAGGGAGTATGGCTACACCTTC.

At least ten counts were recorded for this clone. The chain uses TRBV19 and TRBJ2-4; weak D call: TRBD1 (5 bases). The V and J ends lost 7 bases and 0 bases respectively, with 16 bases between them. The CDR3 consists of 16 residues. In germline, CDR1 is LNHDA, CDR2 SQIVND (reference sequence). The CDR3 sequence: CASKPGLGVAKNIQYF. DNA of the CDR3: TGTGCCAGTAAACCCGGCCTAGGGGTAGCCAAAAACATTCAGTACTTC.